The 5 T cell receptor beta chains presented below share a single source sample, sequenced in a study of OX40 agonist ivuxolimab in advanced cancers. The protocol was immunoSEQ multiplex PCR, while the TCRdb copy is restricted to in-frame clones and leaves out a portion. This table holds approximately 35,000 clones, roughly 68% found once. Sequences were derived from CD4+ or CD8+ T cells sorted from blood, sampled in a trial of the OX40 agonist ivuxolimab. These receptors all stem from an adult with an advanced solid tumor such as melanoma, head and neck, liver or kidney cancer.

The sample holds a few counts of this clone. This chain links TRBV6-1 with TRBJ1-2; D not resolved. V lost 6 bases, J lost 7 bases, and 12 bases lay in between. This CDR3 is built from 12 residues. Germline V gives CDR1 MNHNS, CDR2 SASEGT. This CDR3 is CASSNWALGYTF. The CDR3, as DNA: TGTGCCAGCAGCAACTGGGCGCTTGGCTACACCTTC.

The V gene is TRBV28, the J gene TRBJ1-1; D call uncertain. Germline V gene lookup returns CDR1 MDHEN and CDR2 SYDVKM. Trimming took 10 bases from V and 6 from J, leaving 12 bases between them. This CDR3 has 11 residues. CDR3 coding DNA: TGTGCCACCACCCGGACGGCTGAAGCTTTCTTT. It translates to CATTRTAEAFF.

The chain carries TRBV6-5 and TRBJ1-6; no firm D call. Germline CDR1 and CDR2: MNHEY and SVGAGI. Trimming left V 5 bases short and J 7 bases short, with 15 bases between. The CDR3 spans 15 residues. In nucleotides, the CDR3 is TGTGCCAGCAGTAACGGGCCCGGACGGAATTCACCCCTCCACTTT. This translates into CASSNGPGRNSPLHF.

V is TRBV9 and J is TRBJ1-1; D gene uncertain. Looked up from germline, CDR1 is SGDLS and CDR2 is YYNGEE. The CDR3 runs 13 residues. The germline V and J ends were trimmed by 0 bases and 3 bases, with 6 bases remaining between them. The DNA for the CDR3 is TGTGCCAGCAGCGTAGGTCTGTACACTGAAGCTTTCTTT. Translation: CASSVGLYTEAFF.

The gene calls are TRBV4-1 and TRBJ1-5; perhaps TRBD1 as D (5 bases). The V end was cut by 1 base, the J end by 6 bases, with 10 bases between. The germline V gene has CDR1 MGHRA and CDR2 YSYEKL. The CDR3 length is 14 residues. DNA of the CDR3: TGCGCCAGCAGCCAAGGGGGGATTGGTCAGCCCCAGCATTTT. Protein product: CASSQGGIGQPQHF.